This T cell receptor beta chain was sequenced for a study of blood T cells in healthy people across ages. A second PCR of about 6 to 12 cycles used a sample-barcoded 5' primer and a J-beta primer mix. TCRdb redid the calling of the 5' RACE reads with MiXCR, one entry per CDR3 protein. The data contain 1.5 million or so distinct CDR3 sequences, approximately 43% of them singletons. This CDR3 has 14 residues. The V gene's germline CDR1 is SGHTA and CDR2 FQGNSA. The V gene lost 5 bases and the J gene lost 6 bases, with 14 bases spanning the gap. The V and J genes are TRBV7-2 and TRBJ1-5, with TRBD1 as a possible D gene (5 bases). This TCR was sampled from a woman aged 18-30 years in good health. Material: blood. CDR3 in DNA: TGTGCCAGCAGCCCCTTGGGGGGTAGTCAGCCCCAGCATTTT. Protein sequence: CASSPLGGSQPQHF.